Listed here is a single TCR beta chain. The naive CD8 fraction comprised CD45RO-negative cells positively selected for CCR7 and excluded terminally differentiated effector memory CD45RA+ cells. Deep was the level used in running the assay. Under the authors' procedure: Filtering was not the same, since immunoSEQ gave junction-only sequences without quality scores. Only in-frame clones appear in the TCRdb table, and some are missing; sequencing was by immunoSEQ multiplex PCR. The D gene and trimming were derived from the DNA, and the V and J assignments and clone size from that table. The table records 1.5 million to 2.5 million clones, 85% to 95% of them present only once. The germline gives CDR1 LNHDA, CDR2 SQIVND (reference sequence). This CDR3 contains 12 residues. V dropped 5 bases and J dropped 5 bases, with 9 bases sitting between them. The sample belongs to a study of shared clonotypes between healthy human individuals.

The TCR comes from a man younger than 35 in good health. The chain combines TRBV19 with TRBJ1-1, with D perhaps matching TRBD1 (5 bases). The sequenced sample was naive CD8+ T cells sorted from blood. As DNA, the CDR3 is TGTGCCAGTAGTCCCAGGGAGACTGAAGCTTTCTTT. Protein sequence: CASSPRETEAFF.